This T cell receptor beta chain derives from a study of T cells in Graves' hyperthyroidism and ophthalmopathy. Patients aged 18 to 65 had newly diagnosed hyperthyroidism of under 2 months' duration. Broader study findings: Most expanded thyroid clonotypes above 0.001 recurred in blood.

This clonotype appeared many times. Its target is unknown. CDR1 and CDR2 from the germline V gene are SGHVS and FQNEAQ. V shed 6 bases and J 2 bases; nucleotides not matched to a gene: 6. The CDR3 totals 14 residues. Amplified TCR beta CDR3 regions derived from RNA transcripts. The study used the HTBI primer set for a first-round RT-PCR of the TCR CDR3. A single record per CDR3 protein comes from TCRdb applying MiXCR to the multiplex PCR reads. Here the sample spans approximately 600,000 distinct CDR3 sequences, more than 11% being singletons. The chain carries TRBV7-8 and TRBJ2-5, with 7 bases fitting TRBD1. Sequenced material: blood. This clonotype was sampled from a woman under 40 with Graves' hyperthyroidism that later progressed to Graves' ophthalmopathy. DNA of the CDR3: TGTGCCAGCAGGCTTAGGACAGGTCAAGAGACCCAGTACTTC. Its protein is CASRLRTGQETQYF.